Below are 31 T cell receptor beta chains sequenced from a single sample in a study of OX40 agonist ivuxolimab in advanced cancers. TCRdb's table, derived via immunoSEQ multiplex PCR, lists solely in-frame clones and lacks some. The profile covers 100,000 to 120,000 clones, with roughly 90% appearing a single time and 0.27% taken by the ten largest. Material: CD4+ or CD8+ T cells sorted from blood, obtained in a trial of the OX40 agonist ivuxolimab. The source is an adult with an advanced solid tumor such as melanoma, head and neck, liver or kidney cancer.

The rearrangement joins TRBV7-8 to TRBJ1-1, with D unclear. The V gene's germline CDR1 is SGHVS and CDR2 FQNEAQ. Trimming removed 2 bases at V and 0 bases at J, with 7 bases between. This CDR3 spans 14 amino acids. The CDR3: CASSLHSLNTEAFF. DNA for the CDR3: TGTGCCAGCAGCTTACACAGCCTGAACACTGAAGCTTTCTTT.

The V gene is TRBV9, the J gene TRBJ2-2; D not certain. This CDR3 spans 16 amino acids. With 0 bases removed from V and 1 base from J, the gap between germline ends came to 10 bases. From germline, CDR1 is SGDLS and CDR2 YYNGEE. The CDR3 nucleotides are TGTGCCAGCAGCGTAGAGCCAGTCATGAACACCGGGGAGCTGTTTTTT. Translating it yields CASSVEPVMNTGELFF.

V is TRBV19 and J is TRBJ2-1, with TRBD2 matching over 10 bases. This CDR3 spans 17 amino acids. V lost 2 bases to trimming and J lost 15 bases; unmatched junction nucleotides: 19. Looked up from germline, CDR1 is LNHDA and CDR2 is SQIVND (reference sequence). CDR3 residues: CASSISLAGAAGLSTFF. The CDR3 DNA reads as TGTGCCAGTAGTATAAGTCTAGCGGGAGCCGCCGGTCTGAGTACGTTCTTC.

The chain is built from TRBV30 and TRBJ1-1; D gene uncertain. The CDR3 sequence is 11 residues long. V was shortened by 5 bases and J by 4 bases, with 8 bases between the two germline ends. The V gene's germline CDR1 is GTSNPN and CDR2 SVGIG (reference sequence). CDR3 amino acids: CAWARSTEAFF. Here the CDR3 DNA reads TGTGCCTGGGCTAGGAGCACTGAAGCTTTCTTT.

A note on this clone: At one end, the junction sequence differs from germline, possibly due to a read error. The J gene is TRBJ1-1, the V gene TRBV7-7; TRBD1 matches at 7 bases. CDR1 is SSHAT and CDR2 is FNYEAQ in the germline V gene (reference sequence). There are 16 residues in the CDR3. CDR3 in amino acids: CASSLITGTANTEAFF. DNA of the CDR3: TGTGCTAGCAGCCTAATAACCGGGACAGCGAACACTGAAGCTTTCTTT.

This clone was observed a few times. CDR3: CASSSGTVMNTEAFF. The CDR3 DNA reads as TGTGCCAGCAGCTCAGGGACAGTTATGAACACTGAAGCTTTCTTT. The chain employs TRBV7-2 and TRBJ1-1; TRBD1 matches at 7 bases. There are 15 residues in the CDR3. V shed 4 bases and J 0 bases; nucleotides not matched to a gene: 5. Looked up from germline, CDR1 is SGHTA and CDR2 is FQGNSA.

The V call is TRBV13, the J call TRBJ1-2; 8 nucleotides align to TRBD1. Germline CDR1 PRHDT, CDR2 FYEKMQ (reference sequence). Trimming cost V 5 bases and J 9 bases; bases outside gene matches: 8. This CDR3 contains 13 residues. CDR3 DNA sequence: TGTGCCAGCAGCCCGACCGGGACAGGCAGCTACACCTTC. It specifies CASSPTGTGSYTF.

This clone was observed a handful of times. This chain's CDR3 is CASSEKRGNEQFF. As DNA, the CDR3 is TGCGCCAGCAGTGAGAAAAGGGGCAATGAGCAGTTCTTC. V gene TRBV10-1 combines with J gene TRBJ2-1; perhaps TRBD1 as D (5 bases). The length of the CDR3 is 13 residues. The V gene lost 2 bases and the J gene lost 6 bases, with 8 bases spanning the gap. Germline values: CDR1 WNHNN, CDR2 SYGVQD (reference sequence).

The chain links TRBV7-2 to TRBJ2-7; TRBD1 or TRBD2 may be the D gene (5 bases each). This CDR3 contains 15 residues. V lost 3 bases and J 0 bases, leaving 12 bases between the germline ends. Germline CDR1 and CDR2: SGHTA and FQGNSA. CDR3 nucleotides: TGTGCCAGCAGCTTTGAAGGGACGGGCTCCTACGAGCAGTACTTC. Residues: CASSFEGTGSYEQYF.

The chain carries TRBV11-3 and TRBJ2-2, with unresolved D. The CDR3 totals 15 residues. Per the germline V gene, CDR1 is SGHNT and CDR2 is YENEEA. V was trimmed by 5 bases and J by 6 bases, leaving 16 bases between them. The DNA of the CDR3 is TGTGCCAGCAGCCCCAGTCCCGCCCTCGCCGGGGAGCTGTTTTTT. Its protein product is CASSPSPALAGELFF. Filled out from reference TRBV11-3 and TRBJ2-2, the complete variable domain reads EAGVVQSPRYKIIEKKQPVAFWCNPISGHNTLYWYLQNLGQGPELLIRYENEEAVDDSQLPKDRFSAERLKGVDSTLKIQPAELGDSAVYLCASSPSPALAGELFFGEGSRLTVL.

V usage is TRBV5-1 and J usage is TRBJ1-4, with 8 nucleotides matching TRBD1. CDR1 and CDR2 (germline): SGHRS, YFSETQ. There are 15 residues in the CDR3. V shed 2 bases, J shed 2 bases, and the junction held 2 bases outside the gene matches. The CDR3 region is CASSFRQGTNEKLFF. CDR3 nucleotide sequence: TGCGCCAGCAGCTTCCGACAGGGGACTAATGAAAAACTGTTTTTT.

This chain uses TRBV4-2 with TRBJ1-2, with a weak D call TRBD1 (5 bases). The CDR3 extends over 15 amino acids. Deletions cut 1 base from V and 4 bases from J, with 13 bases between. CDR1 is LGHNA and CDR2 is YNFKEQ in the germline V gene. CDR3 region: CASSQGGTGFYGYTF. The CDR3 DNA reads as TGTGCCAGCAGCCAAGGAGGGACGGGATTCTATGGCTACACCTTC.

In its sample, this clone was seen a few times. The chain is built from TRBV6-1 and TRBJ1-5; D not resolved. The V end was cut by 3 bases, the J end by 7 bases, with 10 bases between. In germline, CDR1 is MNHNS, CDR2 SASEGT. The CDR3 length is 13 residues. The chain's CDR3 is CASSDRGYQPQHF. The DNA of the CDR3 is TGTGCCAGCAGTGATAGAGGATACCAGCCCCAGCATTTT.

This clone has a single count. Distinct nucleotide sequences in the sample also encode this CDR3. The rearrangement links TRBV18 to TRBJ2-7; D unclear. Germline V CDR1 and CDR2: KGHSH, LQKENI. This CDR3 is built from 12 residues. V lost 6 bases, J lost 1 base, and 7 bases lay in between. The CDR3 loop is CASSPSSYEQYF. In DNA, the CDR3 is TGTGCCAGCTCTCCCTCTTCCTACGAGCAGTACTTC.

The rearrangement joins TRBV27 to TRBJ1-4; 7 bases line up with TRBD1. Germline V gene lookup returns CDR1 MNHEY and CDR2 SMNVEV (reference sequence). The V segment lost 5 bases and the J segment 0 bases; nucleotides outside the gene matches: 6. The CDR3 spans 16 residues. The CDR3: CASSPRDSATNEKLFF. In DNA, the CDR3 is TGTGCCAGCAGTCCACGGGACAGCGCAACTAATGAAAAACTGTTTTTT.

The V and J genes are TRBV11-2 and TRBJ2-5, with D unclear. This CDR3 has 11 residues. V was clipped by 5 bases and J by 7 bases, with 8 bases between them. CDR1 and CDR2 (germline): SGHAT, FQNNGV. The DNA of the CDR3 is TGTGCCAGCAGCCCAACAAGGACCCAGTACTTC. This translates into CASSPTRTQYF.

J is TRBJ2-3 and V is TRBV11-3; D is perhaps TRBD2 (5 bases). This CDR3 spans 13 amino acids. The V end was cut by 3 bases, the J end by 5 bases, with 9 bases between. CDR1 is SGHNT, CDR2 YENEEA, per germline. This chain's CDR3 is CASSLRVIDTQYF. Written as DNA, the CDR3 is TGTGCCAGCAGCTTGCGGGTCATAGATACGCAGTATTTT.

The sample holds one count of this clone. CDR3 DNA: TGTGCCAGCAGAGGGAGGGCCCTCTACAATGAGCAGTTCTTC. Its translation: CASRGRALYNEQFF. V is TRBV27 and J is TRBJ2-1; TRBD2 aligns across 7 bases. This CDR3 comprises 14 residues. Germline CDR1 and CDR2: MNHEY and SMNVEV (reference sequence). The ends lost 6 bases at V and 3 bases at J; junction bases unmatched: 5.

The V call is TRBV11-2, the J call TRBJ1-2; TRBD1 is a possible D gene (5 bases). V was pared by 2 bases and J by 8 bases, with 12 bases between. This CDR3 is built from 13 residues. Per germline, CDR1 SGHAT and CDR2 FQNNGV. The CDR3 DNA is TGTGCCAGCAGCTTAATGCAGGGAGAAGGCTACACCTTC. This translates into CASSLMQGEGYTF.

This clone showed up just once. This rearrangement joins TRBV7-9 to TRBJ2-5; TRBD2 agrees at 13 bases. Germline trimming cut 5 bases from V and 5 bases from J; bases unmatched to any gene: 5. CDR3 size: 15 residues. The germline CDR1 and CDR2 sequences are SEHNR and FQNEAQ (reference sequence). The CDR3 DNA sequence: TGTGCCAGCAGCCGGACTAGCGGGAGTTCCGAGACCCAGTACTTC. Amino acids: CASSRTSGSSETQYF.

J is TRBJ1-3 and V is TRBV30, with 8 bases fitting TRBD1. CDR3 length: 12 residues. CDR1 is GTSNPN, CDR2 SVGIG, per germline (reference sequence). Trimming at V came to 6 bases and at J to 6 bases, leaving 4 bases not matched to a gene. The CDR3 sequence: CACGQGSNTIYF. CDR3 bases: TGTGCCTGTGGACAGGGATCAAACACCATATATTTT.

This clone was seen once. The V gene is TRBV4-2, the J gene TRBJ2-7; D gene uncertain. This CDR3 comprises 14 residues. V gave up 1 base and J gave up 2 bases, with 9 bases separating them. The V gene's germline CDR1 is LGHNA and CDR2 YNFKEQ. In nucleotides, the CDR3 is TGTGCCAGCAGCCAAGCGGCAGGTGCCTACGAGCAGTACTTC. Protein product: CASSQAAGAYEQYF.

This clone was counted a few times. The chain joins TRBV23-1 to TRBJ2-5; D uncertain. TRBV23-1 is designated an ORF whose function remains uncertain. The V end was cut by 7 bases, the J end by 5 bases, with 5 bases between. The CDR3 covers 10 residues. The CDR3 is CASNRETQYF. CDR3 bases: TGCGCCAGCAATCGGGAGACCCAGTACTTC.

The chain recombines TRBV13 with TRBJ2-7; D gene uncertain. This CDR3 has 13 amino acids. Looked up from germline, CDR1 is PRHDT and CDR2 is FYEKMQ (reference sequence). Trimming left V 4 bases short and J 6 bases short, with 13 bases between. In DNA form, the CDR3 reads TGTGCCAGCAGCTCGGGCAGTCCAAGCGAGCAGTACTTC. The encoded protein is CASSSGSPSEQYF. The whole variable domain, remainder taken from reference TRBV13 and TRBJ2-7, is AAGVIQSPRHLIKEKRETATLKCYPIPRHDTVYWYQQGPGQDPQFLISFYEKMQSDKGSIPDRFSAQQFSDYHSELNMSSLELGDSALYFCASSSGSPSEQYFGPGTRLTVT.

This chain uses TRBV29-1 with TRBJ2-5; D may correspond to TRBD1 or TRBD2 (7 bases each). The length of the CDR3 is 15 residues. V gave up 6 bases and J gave up 3 bases, with 20 bases separating them. Germline V gene data show CDR1 as SQVTM and CDR2 as ANQGSEA. The DNA for the CDR3 is TGCAGCGTCAGTCTCGGGGGAGGGGGCGAAGAGACCCAGTACTTC. Amino acid sequence: CSVSLGGGGEETQYF.

This chain joins TRBV7-2 and TRBJ1-1; 7 bases are a match to TRBD1. V lost 4 bases, J lost 2 bases, and 7 bases stayed unmatched. The length of the CDR3 is 15 residues. Germline V CDR1 and CDR2: SGHTA, FQGNSA. CDR3 amino acids: CASSSAGTANTEAFF. CDR3 bases: TGTGCCAGCAGCTCCGCCGGGACAGCAAACACTGAAGCTTTCTTT.

This clone was observed a single time. J is TRBJ1-5 and V is TRBV6-6; D ambiguous. Trimming cost V 6 bases and J 0 bases, with 9 bases left between them. CDR1 and CDR2 from the germline V gene are MNHNY and SVGAGI (reference sequence). This CDR3 spans 14 amino acids. CDR3 in amino acids: CASRPGVSNQPQHF. CDR3 nucleotides: TGTGCCAGCAGACCCGGAGTTAGCAATCAGCCCCAGCATTTT.

V and J are TRBV5-4 and TRBJ2-1; 7 positions match TRBD1. V trimming: 3 bases; J trimming: 13 bases; junction bases outside the gene matches: 10. The CDR3 is 13 residues long. Germline CDR1 reads SGHNT; CDR2 reads YYREEE (reference sequence). The CDR3 sequence: CASSSKGAITQFF. The CDR3 region has the DNA TGTGCCAGCAGCTCAAAGGGGGCCATCACACAGTTCTTC. The full variable domain, with the rest looked up from reference TRBV5-4 and TRBJ2-1, is ETGVTQSPTHLIKTRGQQVTLRCSSQSGHNTVSWYQQALGQGPQFIFQYYREEENGRGNFPPRFSGLQFPNYSSELNVNALELDDSALYLCASSSKGAITQFFGPGTRLTVL.

In this sample, this clone turned up a few times. The rearrangement joins TRBV9 to TRBJ1-2, with D perhaps TRBD1 (6 bases). The ends were cut back, 4 bases at V and 4 bases at J, with 14 bases in the middle. Germline V lookup: CDR1 SGDLS, CDR2 YYNGEE. This CDR3 is built from 14 residues. CDR3 residues: CASSRQGGSYGYTF. Written as DNA, the CDR3 is TGTGCCAGCAGCCGTCAAGGGGGATCCTATGGCTACACCTTC. Together with reference TRBV9 and TRBJ1-2, the CDR3 gives the full variable domain: DSGVTQTPKHLITATGQRVTLRCSPRSGDLSVYWYQQSLDQGLQFLIQYYNGEERAKGNILERFSAQQFPDLHSELNLSSLELGDSALYFCASSRQGGSYGYTFGSGTRLTVV.

This clone was observed once. This chain joins TRBV9 and TRBJ2-3, with D perhaps matching TRBD2 (7 bases). Germline V gene lookup returns CDR1 SGDLS and CDR2 YYNGEE. The CDR3 is 15 amino acids. The V end lost 3 bases, the J end lost 4 bases, and 15 bases lay between the germline ends. CDR3 bases: TGTGCCAGCAGCGCCAGGGAGGGGGTTGCAGATACGCAGTATTTT. Residues: CASSAREGVADTQYF.

The rearrangement uses TRBV19 and TRBJ1-2, with D possibly being TRBD1 (6 bases). CDR3 size: 17 residues. V was shortened by 2 bases and J by 2 bases, with 18 bases between the two germline ends. Germline V lookup: CDR1 LNHDA, CDR2 SQIVND (reference sequence). CDR3: CASSISIGTSVNYGYTF. As DNA, the CDR3 is TGTGCCAGTAGTATATCGATAGGGACATCAGTAAACTATGGCTACACCTTC. The full variable domain, completed using reference TRBV19 and TRBJ1-2, is DGGITQSPKYLFRKEGQNVTLSCEQNLNHDAMYWYRQDPGQGLRLIYYSQIVNDFQKGDIAEGYSVSREKKESFPLTVTSAQKNPTAFYLCASSISIGTSVNYGYTFGSGTRLTVV.